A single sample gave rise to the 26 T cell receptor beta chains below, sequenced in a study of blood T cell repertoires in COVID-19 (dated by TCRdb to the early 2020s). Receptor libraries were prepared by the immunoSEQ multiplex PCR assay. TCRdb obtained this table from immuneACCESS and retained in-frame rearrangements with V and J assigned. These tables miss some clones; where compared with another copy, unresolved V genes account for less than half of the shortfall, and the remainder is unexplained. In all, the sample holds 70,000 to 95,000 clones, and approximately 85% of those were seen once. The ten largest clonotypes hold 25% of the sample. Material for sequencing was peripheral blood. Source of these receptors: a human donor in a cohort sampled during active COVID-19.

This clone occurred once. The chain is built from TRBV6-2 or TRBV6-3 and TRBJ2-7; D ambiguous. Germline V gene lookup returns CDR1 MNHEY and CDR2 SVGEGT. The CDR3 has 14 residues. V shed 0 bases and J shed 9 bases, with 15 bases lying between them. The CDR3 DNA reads TGTGCCAGCAGTTACTCACCCCCCCTAACAGCGCAGTACTTC. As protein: CASSYSPPLTAQYF.

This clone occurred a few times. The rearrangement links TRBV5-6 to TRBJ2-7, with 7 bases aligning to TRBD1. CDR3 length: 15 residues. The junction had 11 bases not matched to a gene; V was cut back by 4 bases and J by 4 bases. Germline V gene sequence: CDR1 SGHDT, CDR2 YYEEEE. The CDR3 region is CASSPAAGGRYEQYF. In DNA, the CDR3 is TGTGCCAGCAGCCCAGCGGCAGGGGGAAGGTACGAGCAGTACTTC.

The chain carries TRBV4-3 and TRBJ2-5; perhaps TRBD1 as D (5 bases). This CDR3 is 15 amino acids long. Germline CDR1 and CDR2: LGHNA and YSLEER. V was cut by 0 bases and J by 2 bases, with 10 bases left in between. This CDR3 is CASSQDQSGQETQYF. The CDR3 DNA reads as TGCGCCAGCAGCCAAGATCAATCAGGGCAAGAGACCCAGTACTTC.

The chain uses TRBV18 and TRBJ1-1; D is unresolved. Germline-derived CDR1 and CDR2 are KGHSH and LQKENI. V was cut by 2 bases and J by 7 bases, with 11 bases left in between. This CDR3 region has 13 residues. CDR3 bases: TGTGCCAGCTCACCAGAAGTACAAGTTGAAGCTTTCTTT. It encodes CASSPEVQVEAFF.

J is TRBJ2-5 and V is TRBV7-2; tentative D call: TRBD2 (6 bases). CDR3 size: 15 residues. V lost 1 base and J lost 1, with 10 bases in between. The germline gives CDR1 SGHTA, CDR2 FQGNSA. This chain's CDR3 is CASSLGPGVQETQYF. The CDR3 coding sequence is TGTGCCAGCAGCTTAGGCCCGGGAGTCCAAGAGACCCAGTACTTC.

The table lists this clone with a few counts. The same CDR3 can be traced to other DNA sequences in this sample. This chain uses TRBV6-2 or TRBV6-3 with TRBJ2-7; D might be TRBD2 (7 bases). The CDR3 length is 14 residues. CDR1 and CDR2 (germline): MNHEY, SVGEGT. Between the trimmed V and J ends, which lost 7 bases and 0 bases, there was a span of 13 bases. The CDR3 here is CASTPRGGSYEQYF. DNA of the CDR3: TGTGCCAGCACCCCTAGGGGGGGCTCCTACGAGCAGTACTTC.

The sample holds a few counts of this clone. Here the CDR3 DNA reads TGTGCCTGGAGCCGGGACAGAAACAATGAGCAGTTCTTC. Translating it yields CAWSRDRNNEQFF. This chain joins TRBV30 and TRBJ2-1; TRBD1 aligns across 7 bases. After removal of 3 bases from V and 5 bases from J, the junction contained 4 bases not matched to a gene. Germline lookup yields CDR1 GTSNPN and CDR2 SVGIG (reference sequence). The CDR3 consists of 13 residues.

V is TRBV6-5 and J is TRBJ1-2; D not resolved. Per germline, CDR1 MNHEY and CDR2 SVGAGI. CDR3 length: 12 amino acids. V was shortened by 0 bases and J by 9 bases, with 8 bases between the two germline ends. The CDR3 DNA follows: TGTGCCAGCAGTTACTCGCCAGAAAGCTACACCTTC. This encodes CASSYSPESYTF.

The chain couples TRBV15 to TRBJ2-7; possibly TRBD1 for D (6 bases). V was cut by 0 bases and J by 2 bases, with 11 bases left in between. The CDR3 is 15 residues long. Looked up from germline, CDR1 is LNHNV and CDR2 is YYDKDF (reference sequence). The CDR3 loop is CATSRDTTGTYEQYF. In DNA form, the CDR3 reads TGTGCCACCAGCAGAGATACGACAGGAACCTACGAGCAGTACTTC.

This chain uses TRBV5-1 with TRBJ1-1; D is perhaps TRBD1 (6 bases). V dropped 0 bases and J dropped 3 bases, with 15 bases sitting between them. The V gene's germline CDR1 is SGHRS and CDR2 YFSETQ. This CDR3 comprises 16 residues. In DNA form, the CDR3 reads TGCGCCAGCAGCTTGGGGCATGCAGGGGTCGACACTGAAGCTTTCTTT. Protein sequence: CASSLGHAGVDTEAFF.

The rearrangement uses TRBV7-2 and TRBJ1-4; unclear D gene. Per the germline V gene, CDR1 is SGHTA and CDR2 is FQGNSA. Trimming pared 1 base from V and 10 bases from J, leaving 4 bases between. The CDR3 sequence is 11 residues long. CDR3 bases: TGTGCCAGCAGCTTAGGCGGAAAACTGTTTTTT. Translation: CASSLGGKLFF. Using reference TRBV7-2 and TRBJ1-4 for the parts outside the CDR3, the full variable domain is GAGVSQSPSNKVTEKGKDVELRCDPISGHTALYWYRQSLGQGLEFLIYFQGNSAPDKSGLPSDRFSAERTGGSVSTLTIQRTQQEDSAVYLCASSLGGKLFFGSGTQLSVL.

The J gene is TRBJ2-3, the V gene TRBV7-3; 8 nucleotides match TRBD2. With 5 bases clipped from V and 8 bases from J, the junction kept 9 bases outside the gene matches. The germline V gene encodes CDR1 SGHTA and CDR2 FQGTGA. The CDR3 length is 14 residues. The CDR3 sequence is CASSTSGVGGTQYF. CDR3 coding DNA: TGTGCCAGCAGCACTAGCGGTGTGGGGGGTACGCAGTATTTT. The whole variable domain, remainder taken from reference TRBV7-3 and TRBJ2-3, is GAGVSQTPSNKVTEKGKYVELRCDPISGHTALYWYRQSLGQGPEFLIYFQGTGAADDSGLPNDRFFAVRPEGSVSTLKIQRTERGDSAVYLCASSTSGVGGTQYFGPGTRLTVL.

CDR3 region: CASSQEGGGQLAKNIQYF. CDR3 in DNA: TGCGCCAGCAGCCAAGAAGGGGGGGGGCAACTAGCCAAAAACATTCAGTACTTC. This sequence joins TRBV4-1 and TRBJ2-4; possible D gene TRBD2, 7 bases. The ends were cut back, 0 bases at V and 0 bases at J, with 15 bases in the middle. Germline V gene sequence: CDR1 MGHRA, CDR2 YSYEKL. This CDR3 is built from 18 residues.

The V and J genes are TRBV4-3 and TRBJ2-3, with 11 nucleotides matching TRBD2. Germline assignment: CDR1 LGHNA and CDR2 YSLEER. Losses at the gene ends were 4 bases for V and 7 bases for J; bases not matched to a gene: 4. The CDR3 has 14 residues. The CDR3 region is CASSLSGGANTQYF. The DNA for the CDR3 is TGCGCCAGCAGCCTTAGCGGGGGGGCGAATACGCAGTATTTT.

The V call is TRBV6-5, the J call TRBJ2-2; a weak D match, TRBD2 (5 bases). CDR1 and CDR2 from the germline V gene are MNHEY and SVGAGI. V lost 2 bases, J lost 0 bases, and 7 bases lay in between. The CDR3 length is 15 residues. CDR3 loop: CASSYVASNTGELFF. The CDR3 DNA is TGTGCCAGCAGTTACGTAGCGTCGAACACCGGGGAGCTGTTTTTT.

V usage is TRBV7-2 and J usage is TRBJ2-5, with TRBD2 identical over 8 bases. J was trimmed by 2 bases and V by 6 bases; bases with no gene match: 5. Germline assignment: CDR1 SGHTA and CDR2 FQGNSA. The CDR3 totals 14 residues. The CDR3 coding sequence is TGTGCCAGCAGTGTTTCTAGCGGGCAAGAGACCCAGTACTTC. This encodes CASSVSSGQETQYF. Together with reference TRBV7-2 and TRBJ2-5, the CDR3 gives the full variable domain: GAGVSQSPSNKVTEKGKDVELRCDPISGHTALYWYRQSLGQGLEFLIYFQGNSAPDKSGLPSDRFSAERTGGSVSTLTIQRTQQEDSAVYLCASSVSSGQETQYFGPGTRLLVL.

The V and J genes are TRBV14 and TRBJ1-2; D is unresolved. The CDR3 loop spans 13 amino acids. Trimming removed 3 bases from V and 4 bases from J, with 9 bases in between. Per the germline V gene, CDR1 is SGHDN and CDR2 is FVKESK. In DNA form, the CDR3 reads TGTGCCAGCAGCCATGAGGAGTTCTATGGCTACACCTTC. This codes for CASSHEEFYGYTF.

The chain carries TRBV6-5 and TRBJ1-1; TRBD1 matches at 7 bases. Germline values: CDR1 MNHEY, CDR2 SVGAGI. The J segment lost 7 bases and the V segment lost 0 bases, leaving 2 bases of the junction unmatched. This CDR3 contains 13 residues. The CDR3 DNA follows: TGTGCCAGCAGTTACTCGGGACAGATTGAAGCTTTCTTT. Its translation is CASSYSGQIEAFF.

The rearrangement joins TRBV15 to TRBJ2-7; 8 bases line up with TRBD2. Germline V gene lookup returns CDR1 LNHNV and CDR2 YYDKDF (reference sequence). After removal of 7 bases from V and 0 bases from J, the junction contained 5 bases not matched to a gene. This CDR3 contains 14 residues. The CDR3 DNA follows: TGTGCCACCACCCGGGGGGGTAGCTCCTACGAGCAGTACTTC. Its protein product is CATTRGGSSYEQYF.

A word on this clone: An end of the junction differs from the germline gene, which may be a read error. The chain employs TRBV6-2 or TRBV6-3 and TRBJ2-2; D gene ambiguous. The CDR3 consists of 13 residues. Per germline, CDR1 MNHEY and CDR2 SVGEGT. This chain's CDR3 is CASSTRNPGELFF. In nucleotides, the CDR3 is TGTGCCAGCAGCACCAGGAACCCCGGGGAGCTGTTTTTT.

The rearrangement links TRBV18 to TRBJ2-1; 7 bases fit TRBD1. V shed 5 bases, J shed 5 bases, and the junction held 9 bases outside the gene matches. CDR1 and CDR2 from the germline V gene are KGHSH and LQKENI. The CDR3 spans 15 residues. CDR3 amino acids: CASSTGTDKNNEQFF. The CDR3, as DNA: TGTGCCAGCTCAACCGGGACAGACAAAAACAATGAGCAGTTCTTC.

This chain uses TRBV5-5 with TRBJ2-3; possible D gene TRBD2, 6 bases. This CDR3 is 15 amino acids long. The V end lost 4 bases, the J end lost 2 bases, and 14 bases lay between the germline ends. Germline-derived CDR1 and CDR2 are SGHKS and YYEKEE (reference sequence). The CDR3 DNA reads TGTGCCAGCAGCACCTCCGGGACTTTCACAGATACGCAGTATTTT. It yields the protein CASSTSGTFTDTQYF.

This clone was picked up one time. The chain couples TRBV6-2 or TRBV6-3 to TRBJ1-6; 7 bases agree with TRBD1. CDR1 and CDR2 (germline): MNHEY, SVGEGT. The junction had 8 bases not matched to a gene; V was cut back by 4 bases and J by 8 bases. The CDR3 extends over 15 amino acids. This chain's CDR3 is CASSWTGQMDSPLHF. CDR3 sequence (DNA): TGTGCCAGCAGTTGGACGGGACAGATGGATTCACCCCTCCACTTT.

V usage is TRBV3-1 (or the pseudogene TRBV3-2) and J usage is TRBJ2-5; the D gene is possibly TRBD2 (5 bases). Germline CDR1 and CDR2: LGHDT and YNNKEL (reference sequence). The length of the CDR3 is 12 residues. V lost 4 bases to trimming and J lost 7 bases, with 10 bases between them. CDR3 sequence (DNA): TGTGCCAGCAGCCGAGCCGAGGGGACCCAGTACTTC. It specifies CASSRAEGTQYF.

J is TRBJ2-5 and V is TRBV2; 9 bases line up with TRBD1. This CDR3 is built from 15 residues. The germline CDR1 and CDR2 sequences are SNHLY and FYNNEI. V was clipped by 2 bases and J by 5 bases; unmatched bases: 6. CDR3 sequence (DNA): TGTGCCAGCAGTGAAAGAACAGGGGGCAGGGAGACCCAGTACTTC. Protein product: CASSERTGGRETQYF.

The chain's CDR3 is CASSDNGWTGELFF. CDR3 in DNA: TGTGCCAGCAGCGATAACGGGTGGACCGGGGAGCTGTTTTTT. This chain links TRBV25-1 with TRBJ2-2; D unresolved. Trimming shortened V by 6 bases and J by 5 bases, and 13 bases separated the two germline ends. The germline V gene has CDR1 MGHDK and CDR2 SYGVNS. This CDR3 is 14 amino acids long.